A selection of T cell receptor beta chains follows, all from one sample in a study of T cell responses to AZD1222 COVID-19 vaccine. Clones were sequenced by immunoSEQ multiplex PCR, and TCRdb holds only the in-frame ones, with some missing. The top ten hold 5% to 6.5% of the sample, which has approximately 140,000 clones, roughly 90% seen once. The source was peripheral blood, collected on day 0 of AZD1222 vaccination. Receptor source: an adult in good health. CDR3s include the opening cysteine and the closing phenylalanine or tryptophan.

>TRBV9|TRBJ2-1
CASSVSPGNEQFF
>TRBV29-1|TRBJ1-2
CSVEDQGGGRGYTF
>TRBV19|TRBJ2-1
CASSRGAGTYNEQFF
>TRBV7-2|TRBJ1-5
CASSLVGVGQPQHF
>TRBV6-5|TRBJ1-1
CASSYSWAQNTEAFF
>TRBV5-4|TRBJ2-5
CASSFPGGRLETQYF
>TRBV7-8|TRBJ2-2
CASRLSIGTSGAYTGELFF
>TRBV30|TRBJ1-3
CAWSRDGTLPSGNTIYF
>TRBV4-2|TRBJ1-5
CASSQDPTGLSNQPQHF
>TRBV18|TRBJ1-6
CASSPLGDNSPLHF
>TRBV9|TRBJ2-1
CASSVGLGNEQFF
>TRBV28|TRBJ1-5
CASTLRRGASNQPQHF
>TRBV21-1|TRBJ2-7
CASTRMGQLYEQYF
>TRBV18|TRBJ1-1
CASSSTVNLLNTEAFF
>TRBV5-4|TRBJ1-2
CASSLDGANYGYTF
>TRBV6-4|TRBJ2-1
CASSDSPGQGGNEQFF
>TRBV28|TRBJ2-3
CASSFPRDAFTDTQYF
>TRBV5-1|TRBJ1-1
CASSFGGFAEAFF
>TRBV27|TRBJ1-1
CASSPIARLNTEAFF
>TRBV11-2|TRBJ2-2
CASSLSSSGSVPGELFF
>TRBV29-1|TRBJ1-1
CSVEALLGNTEAFF
>TRBV6-1|TRBJ2-3
CASSDLSLSTDTQYF
>TRBV11-2|TRBJ2-2
CASRRTGDTGELFF
>TRBV5-1|TRBJ2-1
CASSTPSGLAGEGVEQFF
>TRBV6-6|TRBJ2-7
CASGMGYEQYF
>TRBV6-6|TRBJ2-1
CASSTARGAYNEQFF
>TRBV10-3|TRBJ1-3
CAISDLGQGTGNTIYF
>TRBV6-2/TRBV6-3|TRBJ1-5
CASSYSKLGNQPQHF
>TRBV6-2/TRBV6-3|TRBJ2-3
CASSMKMDRGHKLGPNYTQYF
>TRBV27|TRBJ2-7
CASSFEVGSSYEQYF
>TRBV6-4|TRBJ2-2
CASSPLAGRGTGELFF
>TRBV12-3/TRBV12-4|TRBJ2-7
CASSRTPSYEQYF
>TRBV28|TRBJ1-2
CASSRQGWGYTF
>TRBV19|TRBJ2-6
CASKVSRASGANVLTF
>TRBV19|TRBJ2-7
CASSIAEGEQYF
>TRBV6-5|TRBJ1-1
CATRTRGGRNTEAFF
>TRBV6-2/TRBV6-3|TRBJ2-7
CASSIPGLVGEQYF